What follows are 25 T cell receptor beta chains derived from one specimen sequenced in a study of molecular identifiers for immune sequencing clone quantification. MiXCR, run by TCRdb on the PCR reads, gives a single entry per CDR3 protein. This sample has under 600,000 distinct CDR3 sequences, with about a quarter found just once. Sample: naive CD8+ T cells from blood, with Jurkat cell RNA spiked in. Subset described: FACS-sorted CD8+CD4-CCR7+CD45RA+ naive T cells. The receptors were gathered from a human donor in good health. Some libraries in this study had Jurkat cell RNA spiked in.

This clonotype was counted between two and nine times. This chain joins TRBV19 and TRBJ2-7; D might be TRBD2 (5 bases). This CDR3 has 15 residues. Germline CDR1 and CDR2: LNHDA and SQIVND (reference sequence). Trimming cost V 3 bases and J 4 bases, with 16 bases left between them. In DNA form, the CDR3 reads TGTGCCAGTAGTATCTTAATGGGCCTAGCTTACGAGCAGTACTTC. It encodes CASSILMGLAYEQYF.

The V gene is TRBV4-1, the J gene TRBJ2-7; D unclear. Trimming pared 3 bases from V and 5 bases from J, leaving 17 bases between. The CDR3 is 15 residues long. The V gene's germline CDR1 is MGHRA and CDR2 YSYEKL. The CDR3 loop is CASSQVRPSVNEQYF. The DNA for the CDR3 is TGCGCCAGCAGCCAGGTCCGGCCCTCCGTAAACGAGCAGTACTTC.

This clonotype was seen more than once but under ten times. The rearrangement links TRBV7-9 to TRBJ2-3, with 7 bases fitting TRBD1. This CDR3 spans 16 amino acids. CDR1 and CDR2 (germline): SEHNR, FQNEAQ (reference sequence). Germline trimming cut 1 base from V and 1 base from J; bases unmatched to any gene: 5. The CDR3 is CASSLGTGARTDTQYF. The CDR3 DNA reads TGTGCCAGCAGCTTAGGGACAGGAGCCCGCACAGATACGCAGTATTTT.

This chain joins TRBV12-3 or TRBV12-4 and TRBJ2-5; D possibly corresponds to TRBD1 (6 bases). The CDR3 extends over 13 amino acids. Deletions cut 7 bases from V and 3 bases from J, with 12 bases between. CDR3: CASKQDRKETQYF. The CDR3 DNA follows: TGTGCCAGCAAACAGGACAGAAAAGAGACCCAGTACTTC.

Regarding this clonotype: Because the CDR3 is missing its conserved closing phenylalanine or tryptophan, this is likely a read error. V gene TRBV6-5 combines with J gene TRBJ1-2; possible D gene TRBD1, 5 bases. The germline V gene encodes CDR1 MNHEY and CDR2 SVGAGI. Deletions cut 0 bases from V and 4 bases from J, with 9 bases between. The CDR3 covers 14 residues. The DNA for the CDR3 is TGTGCCAGCAGTTACTCAGAGGACACCTATGGCTACACCCTC. Its protein is CASSYSEDTYGYTL.

The V and J genes are TRBV27 and TRBJ2-2, with 12 positions matching TRBD1. Germline V CDR1 and CDR2: MNHEY, SMNVEV (reference sequence). This CDR3 has 17 residues. V gave up 5 bases and J gave up 6 bases; unmatched junction bases: 10. In DNA, the CDR3 is TGTGCCAGCAGTCCCCTCCCCGGGACAGGGGGCCCCGGGGAGCTGTTTTTT. This gives the protein CASSPLPGTGGPGELFF.

At least ten counts were recorded for this clonotype. The chain uses TRBV27 and TRBJ2-3, with D perhaps TRBD1 (6 bases). V was cut by 5 bases and J by 5 bases, with 14 bases left in between. This CDR3 is built from 14 residues. Germline CDR1 and CDR2: MNHEY and SMNVEV (reference sequence). In DNA form, the CDR3 reads TGTGCCAGCAGTCCTGGGACATCCCAAGATACGCAGTATTTT. Residues: CASSPGTSQDTQYF.

This clonotype was found many times. The chain carries TRBV27 and TRBJ2-3; 12 nucleotides line up with TRBD2. Trimming took 4 bases from V and 11 from J; bases not matched to a gene: 1. Germline loops: CDR1 MNHEY, CDR2 SMNVEV (reference sequence). The CDR3 runs to 12 residues. CDR3 DNA: TGTGCCAGCAGTTCGGGACTAGCGGGGCAGTATTTT. It yields the protein CASSSGLAGQYF.

This clonotype occurred a few times. The chain couples TRBV12-5 to TRBJ2-3; D call uncertain. CDR3 length: 11 amino acids. V dropped 6 bases and J dropped 6 bases, with 7 bases sitting between them. Germline V gives CDR1 LGHNT, CDR2 FRNRAP. In DNA, the CDR3 is TGTGCTAGTGGATTTGGGGATACGCAGTATTTT. The encoded protein is CASGFGDTQYF.

As for this clonotype: A read error may produce the germline difference seen at one junction end. The chain has TRBV4-1 and TRBJ2-7; the D gene is possibly TRBD2 (6 bases). Looked up from germline, CDR1 is MGHRA and CDR2 is YSYEKL. The CDR3 is 14 residues long. The CDR3 is CASSQDGGSSEQYF. CDR3 sequence (DNA): TGCGCCAGCAGCCAAGATGGGGGGTCCTCCGAGCAGTACTTC.

This sequence joins TRBV6-5 and TRBJ2-3; 10 nucleotides agree with TRBD1. This CDR3 is 17 amino acids long. Losses at the gene ends were 2 bases for V and 6 bases for J; bases not matched to a gene: 11. Germline assignment: CDR1 MNHEY and CDR2 SVGAGI. The CDR3 DNA reads as TGTGCCAGCAGTTACGCGGAGACAGGGGGCCCTCTGGATACGCAGTATTTT. This gives the protein CASSYAETGGPLDTQYF.

V usage is TRBV20-1 and J usage is TRBJ1-5, with D tentatively TRBD1 (5 bases). Trimming pared 0 bases from V and 0 bases from J, leaving 15 bases between. The CDR3 totals 17 residues. The germline CDR1 and CDR2 sequences are DFQATT and SNEGSKA (reference sequence). The CDR3 DNA sequence: TGCAGTGCTAGAGATTTTGGCGACAGATATAGCAATCAGCCCCAGCATTTT. Its translation is CSARDFGDRYSNQPQHF.

This clonotype was counted many times. At one end, the junction sequence differs from germline, possibly due to a read error. This rearrangement joins TRBV7-2 to TRBJ2-3, with D unclear. CDR3 length equals 13 residues. Germline V lookup: CDR1 SGHTA, CDR2 FQGNSA. CDR3 in DNA: TGCGCCAGCAGCTACCTCCACACAGATACGCAGTATTTT. It translates to CASSYLHTDTQYF. Full variable domain (outside the CDR3, taken from reference TRBV7-2 and TRBJ2-3): GAGVSQSPSNKVTEKGKDVELRCDPISGHTALYWYRQSLGQGLEFLIYFQGNSAPDKSGLPSDRFSAERTGGSVSTLTIQRTQQEDSAVYLCASSYLHTDTQYFGPGTRLTVL.

The rearrangement links TRBV21-1 to TRBJ2-7; whether TRBD1, the table's D call, matches the DNA was not checked. TRBV21-1 is given as a pseudogene. The CDR3 is 16 amino acids. The CDR3 here is CASSNNRGDRKYEQYF. CDR3 coding DNA: TGTGCCAGCAGCAATAATAGGGGGGACAGAAAGTACGAGCAGTACTTC.

This clonotype was observed at least ten times. V is TRBV4-1 and J is TRBJ2-7, with 7 bases identical to TRBD2. The CDR3 spans 15 residues. Germline CDR1 is MGHRA and CDR2 is YSYEKL. V lost 4 bases and J lost 2; bases outside the gene matches: 8. The CDR3 sequence: CASSLRTSSTYEQYF. The CDR3 DNA is TGCGCCAGCAGCCTGAGGACTAGTTCGACCTACGAGCAGTACTTC.

The chain employs TRBV4-3 and TRBJ2-1, with 9 bases fitting TRBD1. V lost 3 bases to trimming and J lost 4 bases; unmatched junction nucleotides: 7. The germline V gene has CDR1 LGHNA and CDR2 YSLEER. CDR3 size: 16 residues. The CDR3 loop reads CASSQETGGRYNEQFF. CDR3 DNA: TGCGCCAGCAGCCAGGAGACAGGGGGACGTTACAATGAGCAGTTCTTC.

The V and J genes are TRBV7-3 and TRBJ2-2, with D possibly being TRBD2 (6 bases). With 5 bases removed from V and 2 bases from J, the gap between germline ends came to 18 bases. The germline CDR1 and CDR2 sequences are SGHTA and FQGTGA. This CDR3 is built from 17 residues. The CDR3 loop reads CASSPLVVAGNTGELFF. CDR3 coding DNA: TGTGCCAGCAGCCCCCTTGTGGTGGCGGGAAACACCGGGGAGCTGTTTTTT.

This clonotype was detected ten times or more. V and J are TRBV29-1 and TRBJ1-6; D unclear. There are 15 residues in the CDR3. Germline V CDR1 and CDR2: SQVTM, ANQGSEA. The germline V and J ends were trimmed by 1 base and 3 bases, with 10 bases remaining between them. CDR3 residues: CSVEGKGGYNSPLHF. The CDR3 nucleotides read TGCAGCGTTGAAGGAAAGGGAGGCTATAATTCACCCCTCCACTTT.

The table lists this clonotype with many counts. This chain uses TRBV5-6 with TRBJ1-2, with D tentatively TRBD1 (6 bases). Germline V gene sequence: CDR1 SGHDT, CDR2 YYEEEE. The CDR3 is 14 residues long. Trimming cost V 1 base and J 4 bases, with 11 bases left between them. The CDR3 here is CASSLSWGAYGYTF. CDR3 coding DNA: TGTGCCAGCAGCTTGTCGTGGGGGGCCTATGGCTACACCTTC.

The V call is TRBV5-6, the J call TRBJ2-3; 15 bases fit TRBD2. Germline CDR1 is SGHDT and CDR2 is YYEEEE. V shed 4 bases and J 1 base; nucleotides not matched to a gene: 1. The CDR3 totals 16 residues. The CDR3 DNA sequence: TGTGCCAGCAGCGGACTAGCGGGAGGGGGCACAGATACGCAGTATTTT. Its translation: CASSGLAGGGTDTQYF. Drawing the rest from reference TRBV5-6 and TRBJ2-3, the complete variable domain is DAGVTQSPTHLIKTRGQQVTLRCSPKSGHDTVSWYQQALGQGPQFIFQYYEEEERQRGNFPDRFSGHQFPNYSSELNVNALLLGDSALYLCASSGLAGGGTDTQYFGPGTRLTVL.

This clonotype was detected once. At one boundary the junction diverges from the germline segment, which might be a read error. This chain uses TRBV7-6 with TRBJ2-7; D might be TRBD2 (6 bases). The CDR3 contains 13 residues. Germline V gene data show CDR1 as SGHVS and CDR2 as FNYEAQ. CDR3 bases: TGTGCCAGCAGCATCGGCCTAGCGTACGAGCAGCACTTC. It translates to CASSIGLAYEQHF.

The chain carries TRBV9 and TRBJ1-1; 9 bases are a match to TRBD1. V lost 2 bases, J lost 8 bases, and 4 bases stayed unmatched. Germline V CDR1 and CDR2: SGDLS, YYNGEE. The length of the CDR3 is 13 residues. The CDR3 DNA reads TGTGCCAGCAGCGTGACAGGGGGGGAAGAAGCTTTCTTT. The encoded protein is CASSVTGGEEAFF.

This clonotype was found many times. The gene calls are TRBV4-3 and TRBJ2-7, with 7 positions matching TRBD2. CDR3 length: 15 residues. Germline CDR1 and CDR2: LGHNA and YSLEER. The junction had 7 bases not matched to a gene; V was cut back by 1 base and J by 4 bases. CDR3 sequence reads: CASSQATPSGYEQYF. The DNA for the CDR3 is TGCGCCAGCAGCCAAGCAACGCCTAGCGGTTACGAGCAGTACTTC.

This clonotype was recorded at least ten times. This rearrangement joins TRBV29-1 to TRBJ2-5, with TRBD1 matching over 7 bases. V shed 7 bases and J 3 bases; nucleotides not matched to a gene: 14. This CDR3 region has 15 residues. Germline loops: CDR1 SQVTM, CDR2 ANQGSEA. CDR3 DNA: TGCAGCGCTATATATCTCGCGACAGGGAAAGAGACCCAGTACTTC. It yields the protein CSAIYLATGKETQYF.

The V call is TRBV10-3, the J call TRBJ2-7; 8 bases are a match to TRBD1. Germline assignment: CDR1 ENHRY and CDR2 SYGVKD. The CDR3 loop spans 15 amino acids. V was clipped by 4 bases and J by 7 bases; unmatched bases: 12. CDR3 amino acids: CAISAQTGAYWEQYF. DNA for the CDR3: TGTGCCATCAGTGCACAGACAGGGGCGTACTGGGAGCAGTACTTC.